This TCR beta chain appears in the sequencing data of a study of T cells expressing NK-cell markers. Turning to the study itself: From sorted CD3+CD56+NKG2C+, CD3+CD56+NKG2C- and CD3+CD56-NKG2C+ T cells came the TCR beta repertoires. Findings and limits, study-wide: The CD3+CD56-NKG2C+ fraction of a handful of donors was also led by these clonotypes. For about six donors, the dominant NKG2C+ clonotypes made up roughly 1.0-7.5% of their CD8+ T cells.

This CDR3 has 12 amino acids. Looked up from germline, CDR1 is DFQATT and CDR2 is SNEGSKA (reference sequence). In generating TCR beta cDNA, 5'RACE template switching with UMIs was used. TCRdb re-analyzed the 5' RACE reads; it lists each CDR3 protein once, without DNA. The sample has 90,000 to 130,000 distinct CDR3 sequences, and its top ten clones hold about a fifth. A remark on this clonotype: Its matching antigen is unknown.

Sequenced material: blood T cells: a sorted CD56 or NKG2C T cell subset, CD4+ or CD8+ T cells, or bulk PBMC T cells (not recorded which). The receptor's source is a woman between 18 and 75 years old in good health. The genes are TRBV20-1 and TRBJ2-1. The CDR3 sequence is CSARERSDEQFF.